The 30 T cell receptor beta chains in this list originate from one sample, sequenced in a study of T cell clusters in autoimmune cytopenias. TRB was amplified by touch-down multiplex PCR, primer pools A and B combined. TCRdb re-called the multiplex PCR reads; every CDR3 protein appears as one record, without DNA. The sample table sets out more than 12,000 distinct CDR3 sequences. TRB was amplified from about 270 ng of peripheral blood genomic DNA per sample. Sequencing used peripheral blood. Receptors originate from a human donor with an autoimmune cytopenia or autoimmune hepatitis (not recorded which).

The CDR3 region is CASSLDQETQYF. The chain combines TRBV15 with TRBJ2-5; the D gene TCRdb calls, TRBD2, cannot be checked with no DNA. Germline loops: CDR1 LNHNV, CDR2 YYDKDF (reference sequence). The CDR3 consists of 12 residues.

This sequence joins TRBV6-5 and TRBJ2-1; TCRdb's D call of TRBD2 is untestable without DNA. The germline gives CDR1 MNHEY, CDR2 SVGAGI. This CDR3 is built from 14 residues. The chain's CDR3 is CASRASGRIREQFF.

The V and J genes are TRBV6-5 and TRBJ1-1. The germline V gene encodes CDR1 MNHEY and CDR2 SVGAGI. CDR3 length equals 12 residues. CDR3 sequence: CASSFDALGAFF.

The V and J genes are TRBV4-2 and TRBJ2-7. Per germline, CDR1 LGHNA and CDR2 YNFKEQ. The CDR3 sequence is 12 residues long. The CDR3 reads CASSLIGYEQYF.

This rearrangement joins TRBV11-1 to TRBJ2-1; TCRdb's D gene call, TRBD1, goes unchecked for lack of DNA. This CDR3 is built from 15 residues. CDR1 and CDR2 (germline): SGHAT, FQDESV (reference sequence). CDR3 region: CASSLDWGQGREQFF.

The chain employs TRBV10-3 and TRBJ2-3; TCRdb picks TRBD1, but there is no DNA to check that call. Germline-derived CDR1 and CDR2 are ENHRY and SYGVKD. This CDR3 is 12 amino acids long. CDR3: CASGQAADTQYF.

The CDR3 sequence is CASSQPPAGGPYNEQFF. The V call is TRBV6-2 or TRBV6-3, the J call TRBJ2-1; TCRdb calls TRBD2, which cannot be checked without DNA. The CDR3 is 17 amino acids. The germline gives CDR1 MNHEY, CDR2 SVGEGT.

The CDR3 reads CASSYSGIPNQPQHF. The chain is built from TRBV6-5 and TRBJ1-5. Per germline, CDR1 MNHEY and CDR2 SVGAGI. This CDR3 is built from 15 residues.

CDR3 protein: CASSLWGLGQYNEQFF. The V and J genes are TRBV5-1 and TRBJ2-1; without DNA, the TCRdb call of TRBD2 cannot be checked. The CDR3 has 16 amino acids. Germline V gives CDR1 SGHRS, CDR2 YFSETQ.

This rearrangement joins TRBV12-3 or TRBV12-4 to TRBJ1-2; the TRBD1 assignment by TCRdb is unverifiable without DNA. The CDR3 spans 15 residues. CDR3 amino acids: CASSLALTGPGGYTF.

Its frequency marks this clonotype as medium-sized. The chain links TRBV29-1 to TRBJ2-2; TCRdb's D gene call, TRBD1, goes unchecked for lack of DNA. Germline V gene data show CDR1 as SQVTM and CDR2 as ANQGSEA. This CDR3 is built from 14 residues. The CDR3 region is CSVADRTNTGELFF.

The V and J genes are TRBV27 and TRBJ2-5; TCRdb selects TRBD2, and the lack of DNA leaves this call unchecked. CDR1 MNHEY and CDR2 SMNVEV come from the germline V gene (reference sequence). The length of the CDR3 is 15 residues. The CDR3 is CASSPLGGEGETQYF.

This sequence joins TRBV5-6 and TRBJ1-2; as DNA is missing, the TRBD1 call by TCRdb cannot be tested. In germline, CDR1 is SGHDT, CDR2 YYEEEE. The CDR3 consists of 14 residues. The CDR3 sequence: CASSLAGAGYGYTF.

This chain uses TRBV6-1 with TRBJ2-7. CDR1 and CDR2 from the germline V gene are MNHNS and SASEGT. There are 12 residues in the CDR3. The CDR3 region is CASSERDSEQYF.

The rearrangement uses TRBV12-3 or TRBV12-4 and TRBJ2-5. The CDR3 sequence is 12 residues long. The CDR3 here is CASSLAVETQYF.

The chain joins TRBV12-3 or TRBV12-4 to TRBJ1-2; TCRdb reports TRBD1, a call that lacks DNA to check it against. This CDR3 has 16 amino acids. The CDR3 here is CASSLHGVQGSYGYTF.

The chain has TRBV5-4 and TRBJ2-5. The CDR3 runs 15 residues. Germline lookup yields CDR1 SGHNT and CDR2 YYREEE (reference sequence). CDR3 loop: CASSLMRLGSGTQYF. Based on the CDR3 plus reference TRBV5-4 and TRBJ2-5, the full variable domain is ETGVTQSPTHLIKTRGQQVTLRCSSQSGHNTVSWYQQALGQGPQFIFQYYREEENGRGNFPPRFSGLQFPNYSSELNVNALELDDSALYLCASSLMRLGSGTQYFGPGTRLLVL.

The chain couples TRBV6-6 to TRBJ2-3. CDR1 is MNHNY, CDR2 SVGAGI, per germline (reference sequence). The CDR3 loop spans 12 amino acids. The CDR3 sequence is CASRTSTDTQYF.

The V call is TRBV11-1, the J call TRBJ1-6; the TCRdb D gene call, TRBD1, has no DNA to confirm it. The CDR3 has 15 amino acids. Looked up from germline, CDR1 is SGHAT and CDR2 is FQDESV (reference sequence). CDR3 protein: CASSLSGQHNSPLHF.

This chain's CDR3 is CASRDSAIGNTIYF. J is TRBJ1-3 and V is TRBV6-5. The CDR3 runs to 14 residues. From germline, CDR1 is MNHEY and CDR2 SVGAGI.

The rearrangement uses TRBV20-1 and TRBJ2-4. The CDR3 length is 13 residues. Germline CDR1 and CDR2: DFQATT and SNEGSKA (reference sequence). The CDR3 sequence: CSARGAIQSIQYF.

V and J are TRBV13 and TRBJ2-5; the TRBD1 assignment by TCRdb is unverifiable without DNA. The CDR3 loop spans 14 amino acids. Germline V gene data show CDR1 as PRHDT and CDR2 as FYEKMQ (reference sequence). The CDR3 sequence is CASSRRQRQETQYF.

This chain joins TRBV20-1 and TRBJ2-3; TCRdb picks TRBD1, but there is no DNA to check that call. The germline gives CDR1 DFQATT, CDR2 SNEGSKA (reference sequence). CDR3 length: 14 residues. The CDR3 sequence: CSALSGPSTDTQYF.

The chain uses TRBV10-3 and TRBJ2-5; the D call from TCRdb, TRBD2, cannot be confirmed without DNA. This CDR3 spans 14 amino acids. Germline V gene sequence: CDR1 ENHRY, CDR2 SYGVKD. CDR3 sequence: CAISEAGGKETQYF.

The gene calls are TRBV20-1 and TRBJ2-3; TCRdb gives TRBD1 as the D gene, but with no DNA this cannot be confirmed. This CDR3 has 16 amino acids. Per germline, CDR1 DFQATT and CDR2 SNEGSKA (reference sequence). CDR3 in amino acids: CSARDAVRGDADTQYF.

The V and J genes are TRBV19 and TRBJ2-1. The CDR3 consists of 14 residues. Per the germline V gene, CDR1 is LNHDA and CDR2 is SQIVND (reference sequence). The CDR3 here is CASSLIRGRNEQFF.

The V and J genes are TRBV19 and TRBJ1-6; TCRdb's assignment of TRBD1 cannot be checked, as there is no DNA. The CDR3 length is 16 residues. In germline, CDR1 is LNHDA, CDR2 SQIVND (reference sequence). The CDR3 reads CASSTLGTGGNSPLHF.

The rearrangement uses TRBV6-1 and TRBJ2-5; TCRdb outputs TRBD1, but without DNA this stays unchecked. The CDR3 contains 13 residues. CDR1 is MNHNS and CDR2 is SASEGT in the germline V gene. The CDR3 loop reads CASQLGGRETQYF.

The chain employs TRBV30 and TRBJ2-7; the TCRdb call, TRBD1, lacks DNA for checking. Germline-derived CDR1 and CDR2 are GTSNPN and SVGIG (reference sequence). The CDR3 covers 15 residues. The CDR3 loop is CAWESGAGTPYEQYF.

The gene calls are TRBV6-5 and TRBJ2-2. CDR1 and CDR2 (germline): MNHEY, SVGAGI. This CDR3 contains 14 residues. The CDR3 sequence is CASSYREGTGELFF.